A selection of T cell receptor beta chains follows, all from one sample in a study of vaccination effects on CD4 cells after COVID-19. Profiled with immunoSEQ multiplex PCR; TCRdb holds only in-frame clones, not every one. The data show more than 65,000 clones, around 81% seen once. Antigens of these TCRs are unknown. The sequences come from CD4+ T cells from PBMCs cultured with HCoV-229E spike peptides, collected after COVID-19 vaccination. Source of these receptors: a human donor who received a COVID-19 vaccine. Each CDR3 is given with its conserved first and last residue. A D gene is named only where the DNA matches it firmly. Some rows mark clone size as missing; the rest say once, few, many or name a class of expanded clone.

j_gene: TRBJ1-1; d_gene: NA; v_gene: TRBV7-9; abundance: few; len: 16; CDR3nt: TGTGCCAGCAGCTTACAGGGACCAAGCATGAACACTGAAGCTTTCTTT; CDR3aa: CASSLQGPSMNTEAFF
j_gene: TRBJ1-2; d_gene: NA; v_gene: TRBV11-2; abundance: NA; len: 15; CDR3nt: TGTGCCAGCAGCTCATCAATTGCAGGGAACTATGGCTACACCTTC; CDR3aa: CASSSSIAGNYGYTF
j_gene: TRBJ2-5; d_gene: NA; v_gene: TRBV6-5; abundance: NA; len: 13; CDR3nt: TGTGCCAGCAGCGCCCCGGCAACGGAGACCCAGTACTTC; CDR3aa: CASSAPATETQYF
j_gene: TRBJ1-4; d_gene: NA; v_gene: TRBV5-5; abundance: NA; len: 15; CDR3nt: TGTGCCAGCAGCAAGGGAAGTACAACTAATGAAAAACTGTTTTTT; CDR3aa: CASSKGSTTNEKLFF
j_gene: TRBJ1-4; d_gene: NA; v_gene: TRBV27; abundance: NA; len: 16; CDR3nt: TGTGCCAGCAGTTTATCGGCTCTTGCAACTAATGAAAAACTGTTTTTT; CDR3aa: CASSLSALATNEKLFF
j_gene: TRBJ2-1; d_gene: TRBD1; v_gene: TRBV29-1; abundance: NA; len: 15; CDR3nt: TGCAGCGTATGGGCTACCGGGACAGGGAACAATGAGCAGTTCTTC; CDR3aa: CSVWATGTGNNEQFF
j_gene: TRBJ1-4; d_gene: NA; v_gene: TRBV4-1; abundance: NA; len: 13; CDR3nt: TGCGCCAGCAGCCAAGATCGCGAGAGGTATAGGGCTTTT; CDR3aa: CASSQDRERYRAF
j_gene: TRBJ1-2; d_gene: NA; v_gene: TRBV27; abundance: NA; len: 15; CDR3nt: TGTGCCAGCAGTTTAATTTCGGGGGCCAACTATGGCTACACCTTC; CDR3aa: CASSLISGANYGYTF
j_gene: TRBJ2-4; d_gene: TRBD1; v_gene: TRBV6-1; abundance: NA; len: 17; CDR3nt: TGTGCCAGCAGTGAAGCGCGGCAGGGGGTTGGCAAAAACATTCAGTACTTC; CDR3aa: CASSEARQGVGKNIQYF
j_gene: TRBJ1-4; d_gene: NA; v_gene: TRBV14; abundance: NA; len: 18; CDR3nt: TGTGCCAGCAGCCAAGATTTGGGGAGCCTTGCAACTAATGAAAAACTGTTTTTT; CDR3aa: CASSQDLGSLATNEKLFF
j_gene: TRBJ1-6; d_gene: TRBD1; v_gene: TRBV30; abundance: NA; len: 13; CDR3nt: TGTGCCTCCCAAACAGGGGTAGGTTCACCCCTCCACTTT; CDR3aa: CASQTGVGSPLHF
j_gene: TRBJ2-1; d_gene: NA; v_gene: TRBV6-6; abundance: NA; len: 12; CDR3nt: TGTGCCAGCAGTTACATGGTGGGGGAGCAGTTCTTC; CDR3aa: CASSYMVGEQFF
j_gene: TRBJ2-3; d_gene: TRBD2; v_gene: TRBV20-1; abundance: NA; len: 15; CDR3nt: TGCAGTGCTAGTCCAGCGGGGGGGCCGGGAGATACGCAGTATTTT; CDR3aa: CSASPAGGPGDTQYF
j_gene: TRBJ2-5; d_gene: TRBD2; v_gene: TRBV7-3; abundance: NA; len: 14; CDR3nt: TGTGCCAGCAGCCCGGGGGGGCTTTCAGAGACCCAGTACTTC; CDR3aa: CASSPGGLSETQYF
j_gene: TRBJ1-5; d_gene: NA; v_gene: TRBV6-1; abundance: NA; len: 16; CDR3nt: TGTGCCAGCAGTGAAGGGATGGGGTATAGCAATCAGCCCCAGCATTTT; CDR3aa: CASSEGMGYSNQPQHF
j_gene: TRBJ1-1; d_gene: TRBD1; v_gene: TRBV19; abundance: NA; len: 15; CDR3nt: TGTGCCAGTAGTCCGGACAGGGGGCGGCGAACTGAAGCTTTCTTT; CDR3aa: CASSPDRGRRTEAFF
j_gene: TRBJ2-5; d_gene: NA; v_gene: TRBV5-1; abundance: NA; len: 13; CDR3nt: TGCGCCAGCAGCTCTGACAGGGAGGGGACCCAGTACTTC; CDR3aa: CASSSDREGTQYF
j_gene: TRBJ1-1; d_gene: NA; v_gene: TRBV6-2/TRBV6-3; abundance: NA; len: 14; CDR3nt: TGTGCCAGCAGTTCCAACCGACAGAACACTGAAGCTTTCTTT; CDR3aa: CASSSNRQNTEAFF
j_gene: TRBJ1-4; d_gene: TRBD1; v_gene: TRBV5-8; abundance: NA; len: 17; CDR3nt: TGTGCCAGCAGCTCGGGACAGGGGGCTCTCCTCAATGAAAAACTGTTTTTT; CDR3aa: CASSSGQGALLNEKLFF
j_gene: TRBJ1-1; d_gene: NA; v_gene: TRBV7-8; abundance: few; len: 14; CDR3nt: TGTGCCAGCAGCTTAGCGCTTAGGGCTACTGAAGCTTTCTTT; CDR3aa: CASSLALRATEAFF
j_gene: TRBJ2-5; d_gene: TRBD1; v_gene: TRBV7-2; abundance: once; len: 16; CDR3nt: TGTGCCAGCAGCTTATACGAGACAGGGGGCGGGGAGACCCAGTACTTC; CDR3aa: CASSLYETGGGETQYF
j_gene: TRBJ1-4; d_gene: NA; v_gene: TRBV5-5; abundance: NA; len: 14; CDR3nt: TGTGCCAGCAGCTTGACAGCAACTAATGAAAAACTGTTTTTT; CDR3aa: CASSLTATNEKLFF
j_gene: TRBJ2-2; d_gene: TRBD1; v_gene: TRBV24-1; abundance: NA; len: 17; CDR3nt: TGTGCCACGCTCGGGGGTCTTGGGACAGGGGGCCGAGGGGAGCTGTTTTTT; CDR3aa: CATLGGLGTGGRGELFF
j_gene: TRBJ2-5; d_gene: TRBD2; v_gene: TRBV5-1; abundance: NA; len: 16; CDR3nt: TGCGCCAGCAGCTCGCTATACCTAGCGGAATCGGAGACCCAGTACTTC; CDR3aa: CASSSLYLAESETQYF
j_gene: TRBJ1-4; d_gene: NA; v_gene: TRBV15; abundance: NA; len: 15; CDR3nt: TGTGCCACCAGCAGAGATCAGGGCTCTAATGAAAAACTGTTTTTT; CDR3aa: CATSRDQGSNEKLFF
j_gene: TRBJ2-5; d_gene: NA; v_gene: TRBV6-5; abundance: NA; len: 13; CDR3nt: TGTGCCAGCAGTTACAGGGGCGGGGAGACCCAGTACTTC; CDR3aa: CASSYRGGETQYF
j_gene: TRBJ2-5; d_gene: NA; v_gene: TRBV6-5; abundance: NA; len: 15; CDR3nt: TGTGCCAGCAGACCCGGGACCGTGTACCAAGAGACCCAGTACTTC; CDR3aa: CASRPGTVYQETQYF
j_gene: TRBJ1-3; d_gene: NA; v_gene: TRBV3-1/TRBV3-2; abundance: NA; len: 15; CDR3nt: TGTGCCAGCAGCCAAAGCTCCGGATCTGGAAACACCATATATTTT; CDR3aa: CASSQSSGSGNTIYF
j_gene: TRBJ1-1; d_gene: NA; v_gene: TRBV9; abundance: NA; len: 12; CDR3nt: TGTGCCTCGTCCAGGGGGAACACTGAAGCTTTCTTT; CDR3aa: CASSRGNTEAFF
j_gene: TRBJ2-2; d_gene: NA; v_gene: TRBV9; abundance: NA; len: 13; CDR3nt: TGTGCCAGCAGCCCAACAGTCGCCGGGGAGCTGTTTTTT; CDR3aa: CASSPTVAGELFF
j_gene: TRBJ2-6; d_gene: NA; v_gene: TRBV5-1; abundance: NA; len: 17; CDR3nt: TGCGCCAGCAGCTTGGACAGGGGAGGCTCTGGGGCCAACGTCCTGACTTTC; CDR3aa: CASSLDRGGSGANVLTF
j_gene: TRBJ1-1; d_gene: NA; v_gene: TRBV2; abundance: NA; len: 15; CDR3nt: TGTGCCAGCAGTGAAGGGTTACAGCTGAACACTGAAGCTTTCTTT; CDR3aa: CASSEGLQLNTEAFF
j_gene: TRBJ2-3; d_gene: NA; v_gene: TRBV2; abundance: NA; len: 15; CDR3nt: TGTGCCAGCAGTGTTTGGGGGAAAAGCACAGATACGCAGTATTTT; CDR3aa: CASSVWGKSTDTQYF
j_gene: TRBJ2-4; d_gene: NA; v_gene: TRBV7-4; abundance: NA; len: 19; CDR3nt: TGTGCCAGCAGCGCGGACTTCGGGACATTCTCTTTAGCCAAAAACATTCAGTACTTC; CDR3aa: CASSADFGTFSLAKNIQYF
j_gene: TRBJ1-2; d_gene: TRBD1; v_gene: TRBV9; abundance: NA; len: 15; CDR3nt: TGTGCCAGCAGCGATAGACAGGGGCCTTTGCATGGCTACACCTTC; CDR3aa: CASSDRQGPLHGYTF
j_gene: TRBJ2-2; d_gene: NA; v_gene: TRBV10-2; abundance: NA; len: 13; CDR3nt: TGCGCCAGCAGTGAGTCCGCAAACGGGGAGCTGTTTTTT; CDR3aa: CASSESANGELFF
j_gene: TRBJ2-1; d_gene: NA; v_gene: TRBV24-1; abundance: NA; len: 13; CDR3nt: TGTGCCACCAGTGATTTCCCTGTTACAAAGCAGTTCTTC; CDR3aa: CATSDFPVTKQFF
j_gene: TRBJ1-2; d_gene: NA; v_gene: TRBV18; abundance: once; len: 13; CDR3nt: TGTGCCAGCTCAGAAGACAGGACCTATGGCTACACCTTC; CDR3aa: CASSEDRTYGYTF
j_gene: TRBJ2-1; d_gene: TRBD2; v_gene: TRBV28; abundance: NA; len: 17; CDR3nt: TGTGCCAGCAGTTTACCCCCCGCTAGCGGGGCAACAAATGAGCAGTTCTTC; CDR3aa: CASSLPPASGATNEQFF
j_gene: TRBJ1-5; d_gene: TRBD1; v_gene: TRBV7-3; abundance: NA; len: 16; CDR3nt: TGTGCCAGCAGCTTAGTCCCAGGGGGGTGCAATCAGCCCCAGCATTTT; CDR3aa: CASSLVPGGCNQPQHF
j_gene: TRBJ1-1; d_gene: NA; v_gene: TRBV21-1; abundance: NA; len: 15; CDR3nt: TGTGCCAGCAGCATCACCTGGACGACGAACACTGAAGCTTTCTTT; CDR3aa: CASSITWTTNTEAFF
j_gene: TRBJ2-3; d_gene: NA; v_gene: TRBV28; abundance: NA; len: 12; CDR3nt: TGTGCCACTCTTCTAAATTCAGATACGCAGTATTTT; CDR3aa: CATLLNSDTQYF
j_gene: TRBJ1-2; d_gene: NA; v_gene: TRBV6-5; abundance: few; len: 14; CDR3nt: TGTGCCAGCCGATACAGCTTAAACCCCTATGGCTACACCTTC; CDR3aa: CASRYSLNPYGYTF
j_gene: TRBJ2-1; d_gene: NA; v_gene: TRBV29-1; abundance: NA; len: 16; CDR3nt: TGCAGCGTTGAAGATGGGGGAAAGGGCTCCTACAATGAGCAGTTCTTC; CDR3aa: CSVEDGGKGSYNEQFF